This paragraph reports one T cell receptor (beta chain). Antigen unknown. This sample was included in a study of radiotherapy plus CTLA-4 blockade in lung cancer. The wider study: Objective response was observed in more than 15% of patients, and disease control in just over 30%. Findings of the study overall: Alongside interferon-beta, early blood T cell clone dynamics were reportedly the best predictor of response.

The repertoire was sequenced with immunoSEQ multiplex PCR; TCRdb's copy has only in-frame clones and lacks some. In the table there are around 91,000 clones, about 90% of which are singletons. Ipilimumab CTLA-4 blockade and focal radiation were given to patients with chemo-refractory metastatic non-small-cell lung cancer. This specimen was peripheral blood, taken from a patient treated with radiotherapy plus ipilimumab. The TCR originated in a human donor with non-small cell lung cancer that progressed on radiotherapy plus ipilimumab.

Here the CDR3 reads CASSEGGRGRNTEAFF. CDR3 nucleotide sequence: TGTGCCAGCAGTGAGGGGGGAAGGGGGAGGAACACTGAAGCTTTCTTT. The chain combines TRBV6-1 with TRBJ1-1; tentatively, D is TRBD1 (6 bases). Germline loops: CDR1 MNHNS, CDR2 SASEGT. V was clipped by 3 bases and J by 1 base, with 15 bases between them. The CDR3 loop spans 16 amino acids.